This T cell receptor beta chain is from a study of cytomegalovirus exposure and HLA in healthy donors. Worth noting for this clone: Its cognate antigen is unknown.

General observations from the study: Among immune exposure information, only CMV serostatus was available. Researchers reported in a later analysis that a missense DCLRE1C variant was tied to TCR beta V- and J-gene trimming.

The PCR made use of 60 Vbeta and 13 Jbeta primers. Profiling relied on immunoSEQ multiplex PCR, and the TCRdb table lists in-frame clones only, not all of them. The repertoire has over 120,000 clones, about 73% of them found once; the top ten carry roughly 1.9%. CDR3 size: 16 residues. The J segment lost 3 bases and the V segment lost 3 bases, leaving 5 bases of the junction unmatched. Germline assignment: CDR1 MDHEN and CDR2 SYDVKM. The rearrangement joins TRBV28 to TRBJ1-3, with 10 bases that match TRBD1. Sequencing was done on a sample of PBMCs. This sequence was found in a woman aged 55-70 years in good health and CMV-seropositive. The CDR3 sequence is CASSFEDRGYGNTIYF. The CDR3 DNA follows: TGTGCCAGCAGTTTTGAGGACAGGGGGTATGGAAACACCATATATTTT.